These 15 T cell receptor beta chains were sequenced from one sample in a study of beta chain features in type 1 diabetes. Study-wide findings and caveats: All four CD4+ subsets of Type 1 diabetes patients contained TCRB CDR3s that were moderately but significantly shorter.

For these TCRs, the target antigens are not known. Every bit of the isolated RNA underwent reverse transcription, so sequencing read expressed TCRB transcripts. TCRdb's copy holds only in-frame clones and misses some; the assay was immunoSEQ multiplex PCR. The sample lists 200,000 to 250,000 clones; roughly 17% were seen once. Sequencing was done on a sample of naive CD4+ T cells from blood. Source of these receptors: a man aged 30-40 years with type 1 diabetes.

The rearrangement uses TRBV9 and TRBJ1-2; D is unclear. Germline CDR1 SGDLS, CDR2 YYNGEE. V was pared by 0 bases and J by 3 bases, with 9 bases between. The CDR3 is 14 amino acids. The CDR3 DNA reads as TGTGCCAGCAGCGTAGGAGGCGGTGACTATGGCTACACCTTC. This codes for CASSVGGGDYGYTF.

Only a few counts were recorded for this clone. V usage is TRBV7-9 and J usage is TRBJ2-3, with 8 nucleotides matching TRBD2. The CDR3 consists of 16 residues. Germline CDR1 is SEHNR and CDR2 is FQNEAQ (reference sequence). V lost 5 bases to trimming and J lost 2 bases; unmatched junction nucleotides: 9. In DNA, the CDR3 is TGTGCCAGCAGCAGCGGGTTTAGCGGGACCACAGATACGCAGTATTTT. It yields the protein CASSSGFSGTTDTQYF.

This clone was seen a few times. V gene TRBV19 combines with J gene TRBJ1-3, with D perhaps matching TRBD1 (5 bases). Looked up from germline, CDR1 is LNHDA and CDR2 is SQIVND (reference sequence). The CDR3 sequence is 14 residues long. V was cut by 11 bases and J by 1 base, with 15 bases left in between. The CDR3 DNA follows: TGTGCCTCGGAGGGGTCCCAATCTGGAAACACCATATATTTT. Its translation is CASEGSQSGNTIYF.

This chain joins TRBV25-1 and TRBJ2-1, with 8 bases aligning to TRBD1. The J segment lost 5 bases and the V segment lost 1 base, leaving 10 bases of the junction unmatched. Germline V gene sequence: CDR1 MGHDK, CDR2 SYGVNS. The length of the CDR3 is 17 residues. Here the CDR3 reads CASSESQGAISDNEQFF. CDR3 DNA sequence: TGTGCCAGCAGTGAATCGCAGGGGGCGATTAGCGACAATGAGCAGTTCTTC.

This clone appeared a few times. The V and J genes are TRBV28 and TRBJ2-4; D unclear. This CDR3 is 12 amino acids long. V dropped 3 bases and J dropped 5 bases, with 5 bases sitting between them. Germline-derived CDR1 and CDR2 are MDHEN and SYDVKM. The CDR3 sequence is CASSFRENIQYF. Written as DNA, the CDR3 is TGTGCCAGCAGTTTTAGAGAAAACATTCAGTACTTC.

This clone occurred a few times. This sequence joins TRBV2 and TRBJ1-2; no firm D call. Germline V lookup: CDR1 SNHLY, CDR2 FYNNEI. V dropped 6 bases and J dropped 1 base, with 9 bases sitting between them. This CDR3 contains 13 residues. CDR3 nucleotide sequence: TGTGCCAGCAGAAGAGGGATTAACTATGGCTACACCTTC. This encodes CASRRGINYGYTF.

This clone was seen a handful of times. The V and J genes are TRBV28 and TRBJ2-7; no reliable D call. The V gene lost 6 bases and the J gene lost 2 bases, with 14 bases spanning the gap. There are 14 residues in the CDR3. CDR1 and CDR2 from the germline V gene are MDHEN and SYDVKM. The DNA for the CDR3 is TGTGCCAGCAGCACCATAGTTGCGGCCTACGAGCAGTACTTC. It translates to CASSTIVAAYEQYF.

This clone was detected only a few times. J is TRBJ1-2 and V is TRBV4-2, with D perhaps matching TRBD1 (5 bases). The V gene lost 2 bases and the J gene lost 8 bases, with 12 bases spanning the gap. Germline V gene data show CDR1 as LGHNA and CDR2 as YNFKEQ. The CDR3 covers 13 residues. The CDR3 nucleotides read TGTGCCAGCAGCCAAAGGCCGAGGGACGGCTACACCTTC. Its translation is CASSQRPRDGYTF.

V is TRBV14 and J is TRBJ2-1; 13 nucleotides agree with TRBD2. The CDR3 totals 15 residues. In germline, CDR1 is SGHDN, CDR2 FVKESK. J gave up 8 bases and V 6 bases, and 7 bases lay outside the gene matches. This CDR3 is CASRPWTSGSDEQFF. The CDR3 DNA reads TGTGCCAGCAGACCTTGGACTAGCGGGAGCGATGAGCAGTTCTTC. The whole variable domain, remainder taken from reference TRBV14 and TRBJ2-1, is EAGVTQFPSHSVIEKGQTVTLRCDPISGHDNLYWYRRVMGKEIKFLLHFVKESKQDESGMPNNRFLAERTGGTYSTLKVQPAELEDSGVYFCASRPWTSGSDEQFFGPGTRLTVL.

This clone was seen just once. This chain links TRBV11-1 with TRBJ2-5; TRBD2 matches at 11 bases. The junction had 7 bases not matched to a gene; V was cut back by 5 bases and J by 5 bases. The CDR3 is 15 amino acids. In germline, CDR1 is SGHAT, CDR2 FQDESV (reference sequence). CDR3 in amino acids: CASSVELAGVETQYF. The CDR3 DNA reads TGTGCCAGCAGCGTTGAACTAGCGGGAGTTGAGACCCAGTACTTC.

The sample holds a few counts of this clone. The chain has TRBV5-1 and TRBJ2-2; D remains ambiguous. The CDR3 is made up of 13 amino acids. V lost 3 bases to trimming and J lost 6 bases, with 9 bases between them. Germline V gene data show CDR1 as SGHRS and CDR2 as YFSETQ. This CDR3 is CASSSSEAGELFF. In nucleotides, the CDR3 is TGCGCCAGCAGCTCTAGTGAGGCCGGGGAGCTGTTTTTT. The entire variable domain, with the rest obtained from reference TRBV5-1 and TRBJ2-2, is as follows: KAGVTQTPRYLIKTRGQQVTLSCSPISGHRSVSWYQQTPGQGLQFLFEYFSETQRNKGNFPGRFSGRQFSNSRSEMNVSTLELGDSALYLCASSSSEAGELFFGEGSRLTVL.

This chain links TRBV27 with TRBJ1-1; perhaps TRBD1 as D (6 bases). There are 16 residues in the CDR3. V gave up 9 bases and J gave up 0 bases, with 20 bases separating them. CDR1 and CDR2 from the germline V gene are MNHEY and SMNVEV (reference sequence). CDR3 protein: CARGIQGPGVNTEAFF. The CDR3 DNA is TGTGCCAGGGGGATACAGGGCCCTGGGGTGAACACTGAAGCTTTCTTT.

The chain joins TRBV10-3 to TRBJ2-3; TRBD1 agrees at 8 bases. This CDR3 comprises 15 residues. The V gene end was trimmed by 7 bases and the J gene end by 1 base; junction bases not matched to a gene: 7. Germline CDR1 is ENHRY and CDR2 is SYGVKD. In DNA form, the CDR3 reads TGTGCCATCAACCCAGGGGGCATGGGCACAGATACGCAGTATTTT. Its protein product is CAINPGGMGTDTQYF.

This chain uses TRBV28 with TRBJ2-3; D may be TRBD2 (6 bases). This CDR3 comprises 15 residues. Germline assignment: CDR1 MDHEN and CDR2 SYDVKM. Trimming cost V 2 bases and J 2 bases, with 11 bases left between them. The CDR3: CASSLTGDPTDTQYF. CDR3 DNA sequence: TGTGCCAGCAGTTTAACGGGAGACCCCACAGATACGCAGTATTTT. The variable domain in full, completed from reference TRBV28 and TRBJ2-3, reads DVKVTQSSRYLVKRTGEKVFLECVQDMDHENMFWYRQDPGLGLRLIYFSYDVKMKEKGDIPEGYSVSREKKERFSLILESASTNQTSMYLCASSLTGDPTDTQYFGPGTRLTVL.

The table lists this clone with a few counts. The chain couples TRBV10-3 to TRBJ2-3; 9 bases map to TRBD2. The CDR3 totals 16 residues. CDR1 is ENHRY, CDR2 SYGVKD, per germline. The V segment lost 3 bases and the J segment 5 bases; nucleotides outside the gene matches: 9. CDR3: CAISDPQREALDTQYF. CDR3 DNA: TGTGCCATCAGTGATCCACAGCGGGAGGCCTTAGATACGCAGTATTTT.